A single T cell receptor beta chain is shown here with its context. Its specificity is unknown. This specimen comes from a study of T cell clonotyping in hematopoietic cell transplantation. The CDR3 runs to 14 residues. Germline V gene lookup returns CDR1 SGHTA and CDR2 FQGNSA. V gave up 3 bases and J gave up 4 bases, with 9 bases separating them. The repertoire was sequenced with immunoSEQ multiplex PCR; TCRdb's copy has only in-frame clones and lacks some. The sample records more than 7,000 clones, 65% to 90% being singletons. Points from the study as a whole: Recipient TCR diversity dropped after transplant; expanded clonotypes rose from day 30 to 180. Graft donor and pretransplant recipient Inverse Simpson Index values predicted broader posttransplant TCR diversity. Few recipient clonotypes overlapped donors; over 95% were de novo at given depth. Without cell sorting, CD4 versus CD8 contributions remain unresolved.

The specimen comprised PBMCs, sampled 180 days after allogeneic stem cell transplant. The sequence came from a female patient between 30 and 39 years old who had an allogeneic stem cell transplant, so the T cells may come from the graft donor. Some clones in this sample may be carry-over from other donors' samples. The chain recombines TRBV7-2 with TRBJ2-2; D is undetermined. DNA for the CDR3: TGTGCCAGCAGCTTTAAGGCAGGCACCGGGGAGCTGTTTTTT. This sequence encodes CASSFKAGTGELFF.